A selection of T cell receptor beta chains follows, all from one sample in a study of a mutant IDH1 vaccine in newly diagnosed glioma. The method was immunoSEQ multiplex PCR; TCRdb's version includes in-frame clones alone and lacks a portion of them. The top ten clones hold about 3.5% of a sample with 15,000 to 20,000 clones, over 95% of them seen once. The material was peripheral blood mononuclear cells (PBMCs), obtained from a glioma patient treated with radiotherapy, temozolomide or both. The receptors were gathered from a young woman with glioma. Some clones in this sample may be carry-over from other donors' samples. CDR3s include the opening cysteine and the closing phenylalanine or tryptophan. The D gene is left open where the match is weak. The listing skips clone size in some rows; elsewhere it reads once, few, many or a size class.

CDR3nt: TGTGCCAGCAGTTACTCTCTTCGACGGGCCCCCTACGAGCAGTACTTC
CDR3aa: CASSYSLRRAPYEQYF
v_gene: TRBV6-5
abundance: .
d_gene: .
j_gene: TRBJ2-7

CDR3nt: TGTGCCAGCAGTTTATTAGGGGGCGACCCGAACACCGGGGAGCTGTTTTTT
CDR3aa: CASSLLGGDPNTGELFF
v_gene: TRBV28
abundance: .
d_gene: TRBD1
j_gene: TRBJ2-2

CDR3nt: TGTGCCAGCAGCTTGTCGCCCGGATACAATGAGCAGTTCTTC
CDR3aa: CASSLSPGYNEQFF
v_gene: TRBV5-4
abundance: once
d_gene: .
j_gene: TRBJ2-1

CDR3nt: TGTGCCAGCAGCTTGGAGCGGCCCTACGAGCAGTACTTC
CDR3aa: CASSLERPYEQYF
v_gene: TRBV7-2
abundance: .
d_gene: .
j_gene: TRBJ2-7

CDR3nt: TGTGCCAGCAGCTTAGACCAGGGGCCGAACACTGAAGCTTTCTTT
CDR3aa: CASSLDQGPNTEAFF
v_gene: TRBV11-3
abundance: .
d_gene: .
j_gene: TRBJ1-1

CDR3nt: TGTGCCAGCAGTTTTGTAGGCGGATCCTACGAGCAGTACTTC
CDR3aa: CASSFVGGSYEQYF
v_gene: TRBV28
abundance: few
d_gene: .
j_gene: TRBJ2-7

CDR3nt: TGTGCCAGCAGCTTGGCACAGGGGGCAGCGGGCAATGAGCAGTTCTTC
CDR3aa: CASSLAQGAAGNEQFF
v_gene: TRBV5-4
abundance: .
d_gene: TRBD1
j_gene: TRBJ2-1

CDR3nt: TGTGCCAGCTCGCTGACAGGGGAAGGCAATCAGCCCCAGCATTTT
CDR3aa: CASSLTGEGNQPQHF
v_gene: TRBV18
abundance: few
d_gene: TRBD1
j_gene: TRBJ1-5

CDR3nt: TGTGCCAGCAGCTTCGGGGAAACCGGGGAGCTGTTTTTT
CDR3aa: CASSFGETGELFF
v_gene: TRBV7-2
abundance: .
d_gene: .
j_gene: TRBJ2-2

CDR3nt: TGTGCCAGCTCACCATCAGGGGGGACAGAGACCCAGTACTTC
CDR3aa: CASSPSGGTETQYF
v_gene: TRBV18
abundance: .
d_gene: .
j_gene: TRBJ2-5

CDR3nt: TGTGCCAGCAGTTTAGCAGGGGACTATGGCTACACCTTC
CDR3aa: CASSLAGDYGYTF
v_gene: TRBV27
abundance: .
d_gene: .
j_gene: TRBJ1-2

CDR3nt: TGTGCCAGCAGCTACAATAGCGGGGGCTTTCAAGAGACCCAGTACTTC
CDR3aa: CASSYNSGGFQETQYF
v_gene: TRBV11-2
abundance: .
d_gene: TRBD2
j_gene: TRBJ2-5

CDR3nt: TGTGCCAGCAGTAGGACTAGCGGGAACTACGAGCAGTACTTC
CDR3aa: CASSRTSGNYEQYF
v_gene: TRBV27
abundance: .
d_gene: TRBD2
j_gene: TRBJ2-7

CDR3nt: TGTGCCACCAGCAGAGATTCAACGGACTGGACGCTGTTTTTT
CDR3aa: CATSRDSTDWTLFF
v_gene: TRBV15
abundance: .
d_gene: .
j_gene: TRBJ1-4

CDR3nt: TGTGCCAGCAGCTCTACCTGGCCCACCGGGGAGCTGTTTTTT
CDR3aa: CASSSTWPTGELFF
v_gene: TRBV7-2
abundance: .
d_gene: .
j_gene: TRBJ2-2

CDR3nt: TGTGCCTGCCCACGGGGTTTCTCTGGAAACACCATATATTTT
CDR3aa: CACPRGFSGNTIYF
v_gene: TRBV30
abundance: .
d_gene: .
j_gene: TRBJ1-3

CDR3nt: TGTGCCAGCAGCTTATACGGAAACTGGCAAGAGACCCAGTACTTC
CDR3aa: CASSLYGNWQETQYF
v_gene: TRBV7-3
abundance: .
d_gene: .
j_gene: TRBJ2-5

CDR3nt: TGTGCCAGCAGCGTAGGTAGCGGGAGGGCCTTTTTTCCAGATACGCAGTATTTT
CDR3aa: CASSVGSGRAFFPDTQYF
v_gene: TRBV9
abundance: .
d_gene: TRBD2
j_gene: TRBJ2-3

CDR3nt: TGTGCCAGCAGCTGGGAGCTGAACACTGAAGCTTTCTTT
CDR3aa: CASSWELNTEAFF
v_gene: TRBV5-4
abundance: .
d_gene: .
j_gene: TRBJ1-1

CDR3nt: TGCGCCAGCAGCAGGGGGGGGCCCAATCAGCCCCAGCATTTT
CDR3aa: CASSRGGPNQPQHF
v_gene: TRBV4-3
abundance: .
d_gene: .
j_gene: TRBJ1-5

CDR3nt: TGTGCCACCAGCAGAGACCAGGGGGCAAAGCGGCAGTTCTTC
CDR3aa: CATSRDQGAKRQFF
v_gene: TRBV15
abundance: .
d_gene: TRBD1
j_gene: TRBJ2-1

CDR3nt: TGTGCCAGTACCCCCCAAATGGGCGGGTCCTACGAGCAGTACTTC
CDR3aa: CASTPQMGGSYEQYF
v_gene: TRBV19
abundance: .
d_gene: .
j_gene: TRBJ2-7

CDR3nt: TGTGCCAGCAGCGCCCAGGGTTGGAATTCACCCCTCCACTTT
CDR3aa: CASSAQGWNSPLHF
v_gene: TRBV7-2
abundance: once
d_gene: .
j_gene: TRBJ1-6

CDR3nt: TGTGCCAGCAGTGGGACCACGATCTTTAACTATGGCTACACCTTC
CDR3aa: CASSGTTIFNYGYTF
v_gene: TRBV25-1
abundance: .
d_gene: .
j_gene: TRBJ1-2

CDR3nt: TGTGCCAGTTCCTACCAGGGCCAGTCCTACGAGCAGTACTTC
CDR3aa: CASSYQGQSYEQYF
v_gene: TRBV19
abundance: .
d_gene: .
j_gene: TRBJ2-7

CDR3nt: TGTGCCAGCAAACGGTGGGGAGACAATGAGCAGTTCTTC
CDR3aa: CASKRWGDNEQFF
v_gene: TRBV5-4
abundance: .
d_gene: .
j_gene: TRBJ2-1

CDR3nt: TGTGCCTCGGGACAGGGCCCCTACGAGCAGTACTTC
CDR3aa: CASGQGPYEQYF
v_gene: TRBV15
abundance: .
d_gene: TRBD1
j_gene: TRBJ2-7

CDR3nt: TGTGCCAGCAGCTTTTATAACAATGAGCAGTTCTTC
CDR3aa: CASSFYNNEQFF
v_gene: TRBV7-2
abundance: .
d_gene: .
j_gene: TRBJ2-1

CDR3nt: TGTGCCACCAGCCCGAAGCCGGGACACCGAACGTATAGCAATCAGCCCCAGCATTTT
CDR3aa: CATSPKPGHRTYSNQPQHF
v_gene: TRBV15
abundance: .
d_gene: .
j_gene: TRBJ1-5

CDR3nt: TGTGCCAGCAGTGCCGGGACAGATATATGGGGCTACACCTTC
CDR3aa: CASSAGTDIWGYTF
v_gene: TRBV6-1
abundance: .
d_gene: TRBD1
j_gene: TRBJ1-2

CDR3nt: TGTGCCAGCAGCTTAGGATCTTTCGGACGGGGAATCTACGAGCAGTACTTC
CDR3aa: CASSLGSFGRGIYEQYF
v_gene: TRBV13
abundance: .
d_gene: .
j_gene: TRBJ2-7

CDR3nt: TGTGCCAGCAGTTCCCTACTAGCGGGAGTCGCTCTCTACAATGAGCAGTTCTTC
CDR3aa: CASSSLLAGVALYNEQFF
v_gene: TRBV27
abundance: .
d_gene: TRBD2
j_gene: TRBJ2-1

CDR3nt: TGCGCCAGCAGGACTGAGTACATGAACACTGAAGCTTTCTTT
CDR3aa: CASRTEYMNTEAFF
v_gene: TRBV5-1
abundance: .
d_gene: .
j_gene: TRBJ1-1

CDR3nt: TGTGCCAGTAGTATAGCCGGGTACAATGAGCAGTTCTTC
CDR3aa: CASSIAGYNEQFF
v_gene: TRBV19
abundance: once
d_gene: .
j_gene: TRBJ2-1

CDR3nt: TGTGCCAGCAGCGTAGACGGGACAGGGGGCCCGGAGACCCAGTACTTC
CDR3aa: CASSVDGTGGPETQYF
v_gene: TRBV9
abundance: .
d_gene: TRBD1
j_gene: TRBJ2-5

CDR3nt: TGTGCCAGCTCTACGGTTACCGGGACAGGGGGTACTGAAGCTTTCTTT
CDR3aa: CASSTVTGTGGTEAFF
v_gene: TRBV18
abundance: .
d_gene: TRBD1
j_gene: TRBJ1-1

CDR3nt: TGCGCCAGCAGCTTACGACTAGCGGGAGACTCCTACGAGCAGTACTTC
CDR3aa: CASSLRLAGDSYEQYF
v_gene: TRBV4-1
abundance: .
d_gene: TRBD2
j_gene: TRBJ2-7

CDR3nt: TGTGCCAGTAGTATAGATGCAGGGCCCAGAAACACCATATATTTT
CDR3aa: CASSIDAGPRNTIYF
v_gene: TRBV19
abundance: .
d_gene: .
j_gene: TRBJ1-3

CDR3nt: TGTGCCAGCAGTTACGGGGGGACTTTGCAGTTCTTC
CDR3aa: CASSYGGTLQFF
v_gene: TRBV6-5
abundance: .
d_gene: .
j_gene: TRBJ2-1

CDR3nt: TGTGCCAGCAGTTTATCTTGGGGACAGGGTCCCTACGAGCAGTACTTC
CDR3aa: CASSLSWGQGPYEQYF
v_gene: TRBV27
abundance: .
d_gene: TRBD1
j_gene: TRBJ2-7